This T cell receptor beta chain was identified in a study of a mutant IDH1 vaccine in newly diagnosed glioma. About the research overall: There were approximately 60% males and around 40% females among treated patients, whose mean age was approximately 40 years. Beforehand, treatment had been radiotherapy, temozolomide, or both; the majority received both.

Losses at the gene ends were 2 bases for V and 7 bases for J; bases not matched to a gene: 10. The length of the CDR3 is 16 residues. Germline CDR1 is MDHEN and CDR2 is SYDVKM. Indicated time point: week 11, during vaccination. Each vaccine dose was 300 ug of mutant IDH1 20-mer peptide, with topical imiquimod. Worth noting for this clone: What it recognizes is unknown.

Measured with immunoSEQ multiplex PCR; TCRdb has only the in-frame clones, and not every one. This table holds 100,000 to 150,000 clones, roughly 77% found once. The source is a man aged 40-49 years with glioma. The sample consisted of PBMCs, taken from a glioma patient whose treatment included an IDH1 peptide vaccine. The V and J genes are TRBV28 and TRBJ1-4; 7 nucleotides align to TRBD1. CDR3 DNA sequence: TGTGCCAGCAGTTTAACTTCGGCAGGGGGGGCTGAAAAACTGTTTTTT. Translated: CASSLTSAGGAEKLFF.